Following are 21 T cell receptor beta chains from one sample sequenced in a study of cytomegalovirus exposure and HLA in healthy donors. PCR amplification relied on 60 Vbeta primers (plus 13 Jbeta primers). Assay: immunoSEQ multiplex PCR; the TCRdb copy retains only in-frame clones and omits some. The data show over 100,000 clones, around 65% seen once. Sample: PBMCs. The origin of the receptors is a man aged 18 to 35 in good health and CMV-seronegative.

J is TRBJ1-5 and V is TRBV19; 7 bases are shared with TRBD1. CDR3 size: 15 residues. J lost 3 bases, V lost 5 bases, and 7 bases had no gene match. The germline V gene encodes CDR1 LNHDA and CDR2 SQIVND (reference sequence). CDR3 DNA: TGTGCCAGTAGTGCTTCCGGGACAGACAATCAGCCCCAGCATTTT. As protein: CASSASGTDNQPQHF. Full variable domain (rest looked up from reference TRBV19 and TRBJ1-5): DGGITQSPKYLFRKEGQNVTLSCEQNLNHDAMYWYRQDPGQGLRLIYYSQIVNDFQKGDIAEGYSVSREKKESFPLTVTSAQKNPTAFYLCASSASGTDNQPQHFGDGTRLSIL.

This clone showed up just a few times. The J gene is TRBJ1-2, the V gene TRBV5-4, with a tentative D call TRBD1 (5 bases). The germline V gene encodes CDR1 SGHNT and CDR2 YYREEE (reference sequence). Trimming took 5 bases from V and 2 from J, leaving 22 bases between them. The CDR3 has 17 amino acids. CDR3 nucleotide sequence: TGTGCCAGCAGTTCGTTTCCCAGGGTCCCCGGGAACTATGGCTACACCTTC. This encodes CASSSFPRVPGNYGYTF. Combining the CDR3 with reference TRBV5-4 and TRBJ1-2 gives the whole variable domain ETGVTQSPTHLIKTRGQQVTLRCSSQSGHNTVSWYQQALGQGPQFIFQYYREEENGRGNFPPRFSGLQFPNYSSELNVNALELDDSALYLCASSSFPRVPGNYGYTFGSGTRLTVV.

The chain carries TRBV7-3 and TRBJ1-2; TRBD1 is a possible D gene (6 bases). Trimming removed 0 bases from V and 4 bases from J, with 15 bases in between. The CDR3 has 16 amino acids. Looked up from germline, CDR1 is SGHTA and CDR2 is FQGTGA. The CDR3 nucleotides read TGTGCCAGCAGCTTAACCGCAGGGGATGGTGGCTATGGCTACACCTTC. Protein sequence: CASSLTAGDGGYGYTF.

The J gene is TRBJ1-1, the V gene TRBV5-1; the D is unclear. Germline assignment: CDR1 SGHRS and CDR2 YFSETQ. CDR3 length equals 12 residues. V shed 1 base and J shed 5 bases, with 6 bases lying between them. The CDR3 region is CASSLFSTEAFF. In DNA form, the CDR3 reads TGCGCCAGCAGCTTGTTTTCTACTGAAGCTTTCTTT.

The chain combines TRBV9 with TRBJ1-2; D perhaps matches TRBD1 (6 bases). V dropped 7 bases and J dropped 0 bases, with 19 bases sitting between them. Germline CDR1 is SGDLS and CDR2 is YYNGEE. The CDR3 spans 16 residues. The CDR3 bases are TGTGCCAGCTCCCGAGGGGGGGCGTCATCTAACTATGGCTACACCTTC. This gives the protein CASSRGGASSNYGYTF.

This clone showed up just a few times. The chain joins TRBV28 to TRBJ1-2; D might be TRBD1 (6 bases). The CDR3 spans 14 residues. The V end was cut by 9 bases, the J end by 3 bases, with 17 bases between. Per the germline V gene, CDR1 is MDHEN and CDR2 is SYDVKM. CDR3 nucleotide sequence: TGTGCCAGTCTCCGGGACAAGGCTTACTATGGCTACACCTTC. It codes for CASLRDKAYYGYTF.

This clone was seen just once. CDR3 in DNA: TGTGCCTGGAGTGCGCGTAGCTCCTACAATGAGCAGTTCTTC. Its protein is CAWSARSSYNEQFF. V and J are TRBV30 and TRBJ2-1; D unresolved. This CDR3 is 14 amino acids long. Trimming shortened V by 1 base and J by 0 bases, and 7 bases separated the two germline ends. Germline V CDR1 and CDR2: GTSNPN, SVGIG (reference sequence).

The chain uses TRBV25-1 and TRBJ1-3, with D hard to call. The germline V gene has CDR1 MGHDK and CDR2 SYGVNS. V was shortened by 5 bases and J by 4 bases, with 6 bases between the two germline ends. CDR3 length: 12 amino acids. This CDR3 is CASSLGGNTIYF. In DNA form, the CDR3 reads TGTGCCAGCAGTCTCGGGGGAAACACCATATATTTT.

This sequence joins TRBV5-1 and TRBJ1-2; TRBD1 matches 9 bases. This CDR3 spans 16 amino acids. From germline, CDR1 is SGHRS and CDR2 YFSETQ. Losses at the gene ends were 3 bases for V and 8 bases for J; bases not matched to a gene: 14. This chain's CDR3 is CASSSDNRGLLQGYTF. CDR3 bases: TGCGCCAGCAGCTCCGATAACAGGGGGCTGCTACAGGGCTACACCTTC. The full variable domain, completed using reference TRBV5-1 and TRBJ1-2, is KAGVTQTPRYLIKTRGQQVTLSCSPISGHRSVSWYQQTPGQGLQFLFEYFSETQRNKGNFPGRFSGRQFSNSRSEMNVSTLELGDSALYLCASSSDNRGLLQGYTFGSGTRLTVV.

The V gene is TRBV11-2, the J gene TRBJ2-3, with 10 bases aligning to TRBD2. CDR3 length: 17 residues. J lost 4 bases, V lost 5 bases, and 12 bases had no gene match. Germline loops: CDR1 SGHAT, CDR2 FQNNGV. The CDR3 loop reads CASSHYSGRSGADTQYF. The DNA for the CDR3 is TGTGCCAGCAGCCACTATAGCGGGAGGTCGGGGGCAGATACGCAGTATTTT.

The chain combines TRBV13 with TRBJ1-3; possible D gene TRBD1, 5 bases. The germline V gene has CDR1 PRHDT and CDR2 FYEKMQ (reference sequence). The CDR3 totals 19 residues. The germline V and J ends were trimmed by 10 bases and 0 bases, with 28 bases remaining between them. This CDR3 is CAKGGAPRCYSYSGNTIYF. CDR3 nucleotide sequence: TGTGCCAAGGGTGGGGCGCCGAGGTGCTACTCCTACTCTGGAAACACCATATATTTT. The variable domain in full, with the rest retrieved from reference TRBV13 and TRBJ1-3, is AAGVIQSPRHLIKEKRETATLKCYPIPRHDTVYWYQQGPGQDPQFLISFYEKMQSDKGSIPDRFSAQQFSDYHSELNMSSLELGDSALYFCAKGGAPRCYSYSGNTIYFGEGSWLTVV.

The chain uses TRBV7-9 and TRBJ2-5; 9 bases line up with TRBD2. The V segment lost 5 bases and the J segment 5 bases; nucleotides outside the gene matches: 9. Per germline, CDR1 SEHNR and CDR2 FQNEAQ (reference sequence). The CDR3 consists of 15 residues. The CDR3 region is CASSITRGGRETQYF. The CDR3 DNA sequence: TGTGCCAGCAGCATCACGCGGGGGGGCCGGGAGACCCAGTACTTC.

This clone came up a few times. The V call is TRBV19, the J call TRBJ2-7, with 10 bases lining up with TRBD2. The ends lost 5 bases at V and 11 bases at J; junction bases unmatched: 9. The CDR3 is 13 amino acids. Germline CDR1 and CDR2: LNHDA and SQIVND (reference sequence). CDR3: CASSPLGLAKKYF. CDR3 DNA: TGTGCCAGTAGTCCCCTGGGACTAGCGAAGAAGTACTTC.

The J gene is TRBJ2-5, the V gene TRBV6-5, with D perhaps TRBD2 (7 bases). V was clipped by 2 bases and J by 4 bases, with 14 bases between them. This CDR3 is 15 amino acids long. Germline loops: CDR1 MNHEY, CDR2 SVGAGI. CDR3 sequence reads: CASSYRGVGGETQYF. The CDR3 coding sequence is TGTGCCAGCAGTTACCGGGGGGTAGGGGGAGAGACCCAGTACTTC.

The chain carries TRBV5-1 and TRBJ2-3, with 14 bases lining up with TRBD2. Germline lookup yields CDR1 SGHRS and CDR2 YFSETQ. This CDR3 contains 15 residues. Trimming at V came to 4 bases and at J to 6 bases, leaving 4 bases not matched to a gene. CDR3 bases: TGCGCCAGCAGCCGACTAGCGGGGGGGTCGGATACGCAGTATTTT. It translates to CASSRLAGGSDTQYF.

The gene calls are TRBV7-2 and TRBJ1-5; 7 bases map to TRBD1. The CDR3 has 14 amino acids. Germline assignment: CDR1 SGHTA and CDR2 FQGNSA. With V trimmed by 6 bases and J by 4 bases, 6 bases remained unmatched. This chain's CDR3 is CASSPGQRNQPQHF. The CDR3 DNA reads TGTGCCAGCAGTCCGGGACAGCGAAATCAGCCCCAGCATTTT.

The chain links TRBV7-3 to TRBJ2-7; the match to TRBD1 covers 8 bases. Looked up from germline, CDR1 is SGHTA and CDR2 is FQGTGA. Germline trimming cut 5 bases from V and 2 bases from J; bases unmatched to any gene: 8. This CDR3 contains 15 residues. CDR3 loop: CASSTSGTGPYEQYF. In DNA, the CDR3 is TGTGCCAGCAGCACCTCCGGGACAGGCCCCTACGAGCAGTACTTC. Supplemented by reference TRBV7-3 and TRBJ2-7, the full variable domain reads GAGVSQTPSNKVTEKGKYVELRCDPISGHTALYWYRQSLGQGPEFLIYFQGTGAADDSGLPNDRFFAVRPEGSVSTLKIQRTERGDSAVYLCASSTSGTGPYEQYFGPGTRLTVT.

The V and J genes are TRBV10-3 and TRBJ1-1; TRBD1 agrees at 9 bases. Looked up from germline, CDR1 is ENHRY and CDR2 is SYGVKD. CDR3 length: 11 residues. V gave up 10 bases and J gave up 7 bases; unmatched junction bases: 4. The CDR3, as DNA: TGTGCCACACAGGGGGCAGGTGAAGCTTTCTTT. Translation: CATQGAGEAFF.

The V gene is TRBV5-1, the J gene TRBJ2-5; D is perhaps TRBD1 (6 bases). The CDR3 has 14 residues. Germline loops: CDR1 SGHRS, CDR2 YFSETQ. Trimming removed 4 bases at V and 4 bases at J, with 14 bases between. The CDR3 spells CASSRGQPRETQYF. Here the CDR3 DNA reads TGCGCCAGCAGCCGGGGACAACCGAGAGAGACCCAGTACTTC.

This clone was seen more than once but under ten times. V and J are TRBV7-6 and TRBJ2-2; TRBD1 might be the D (6 bases). CDR1 and CDR2 (germline): SGHVS, FNYEAQ. This CDR3 region has 16 residues. Trimming left V 6 bases short and J 3 bases short, with 17 bases between. This CDR3 is CASRDWGQGYTGELFF. The CDR3 nucleotides are TGTGCCAGCAGGGATTGGGGGCAGGGGTACACCGGGGAGCTGTTTTTT.

This clone was counted a single time. The chain has TRBV19 and TRBJ1-1, with a weak D call TRBD1 (5 bases). The CDR3 is made up of 15 amino acids. The V gene's germline CDR1 is LNHDA and CDR2 SQIVND (reference sequence). With 3 bases removed from V and 4 bases from J, the gap between germline ends came to 15 bases. The DNA for the CDR3 is TGTGCCAGTAGTATTGGGGCAGGGTCTACCACTGAAGCTTTCTTT. Translated, it gives CASSIGAGSTTEAFF. The whole variable domain, filled in from reference TRBV19 and TRBJ1-1, reads DGGITQSPKYLFRKEGQNVTLSCEQNLNHDAMYWYRQDPGQGLRLIYYSQIVNDFQKGDIAEGYSVSREKKESFPLTVTSAQKNPTAFYLCASSIGAGSTTEAFFGQGTRLTVV.